This T cell receptor (beta chain) was recorded in a study of blood T cell repertoires in COVID-19. The trim removed 5 bases at V and 8 bases at J, leaving 11 bases unmatched. The CDR3 length is 16 residues. Germline V gene lookup returns CDR1 SGHAT and CDR2 FQNNGV. Measured with immunoSEQ multiplex PCR; TCRdb has only the in-frame clones, and not every one. Here the sample spans around 60,000 clones, approximately 90% being singletons. Sequences were obtained from peripheral blood. The chain is built from TRBV11-2 and TRBJ2-1; 11 bases are a match to TRBD2. This receptor was obtained from a woman aged 55-69 years with active COVID-19. Here the CDR3 reads CASSQWLAGGGDEQFF. The CDR3 DNA reads as TGTGCCAGCAGCCAGTGGCTAGCGGGGGGCGGGGATGAGCAGTTCTTC.